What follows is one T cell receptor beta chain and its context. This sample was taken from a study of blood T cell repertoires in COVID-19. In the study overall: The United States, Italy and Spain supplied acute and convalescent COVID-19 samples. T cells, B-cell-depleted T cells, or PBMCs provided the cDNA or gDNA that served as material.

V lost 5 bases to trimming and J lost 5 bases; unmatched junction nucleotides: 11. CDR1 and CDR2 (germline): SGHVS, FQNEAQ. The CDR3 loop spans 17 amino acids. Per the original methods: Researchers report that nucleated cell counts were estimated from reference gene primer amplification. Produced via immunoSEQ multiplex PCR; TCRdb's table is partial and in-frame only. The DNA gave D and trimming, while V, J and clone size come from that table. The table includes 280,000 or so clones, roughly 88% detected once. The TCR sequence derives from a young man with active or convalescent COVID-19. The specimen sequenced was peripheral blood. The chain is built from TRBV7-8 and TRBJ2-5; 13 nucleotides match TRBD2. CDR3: CASSGRLAGGPRETQYF. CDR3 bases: TGTGCCAGCAGCGGACGACTAGCGGGGGGCCCCAGGGAGACCCAGTACTTC.